Sequencing of this T cell receptor (beta chain) was carried out in a study of OX40 agonist ivuxolimab in advanced cancers. Overall study results and limits: Among some nonresponders, normalized T-cell clonal expansion was also low. The CD4+ and CD8+ T cells in the blood had expanded clonally by week 6 at 0.1 to 3.0 mg/kg.

Concerning this clone itself: No antigen is known for it.

Sequencing was performed with immunoSEQ multiplex PCR; in TCRdb, only in-frame clones are kept and a portion is missing. The table lists 65,000 to 75,000 clones, approximately 89% of them singletons. The germline V gene has CDR1 SQVTM and CDR2 ANQGSEA. CDR3 length: 15 residues. The V segment lost 2 bases and the J segment 2 bases; nucleotides outside the gene matches: 7. The TCR sequence derives from an adult with an advanced solid tumor such as melanoma, head and neck, liver or kidney cancer. Sample: CD4+ or CD8+ T cells sorted from blood, taken in a trial of the OX40 agonist ivuxolimab. This chain joins TRBV29-1 and TRBJ2-5; TRBD1 matches 8 bases. CDR3 in DNA: TGCAGCGTTGAATCAGGGGGCGGATGGCAAGAGACCCAGTACTTC. Amino acids: CSVESGGGWQETQYF.